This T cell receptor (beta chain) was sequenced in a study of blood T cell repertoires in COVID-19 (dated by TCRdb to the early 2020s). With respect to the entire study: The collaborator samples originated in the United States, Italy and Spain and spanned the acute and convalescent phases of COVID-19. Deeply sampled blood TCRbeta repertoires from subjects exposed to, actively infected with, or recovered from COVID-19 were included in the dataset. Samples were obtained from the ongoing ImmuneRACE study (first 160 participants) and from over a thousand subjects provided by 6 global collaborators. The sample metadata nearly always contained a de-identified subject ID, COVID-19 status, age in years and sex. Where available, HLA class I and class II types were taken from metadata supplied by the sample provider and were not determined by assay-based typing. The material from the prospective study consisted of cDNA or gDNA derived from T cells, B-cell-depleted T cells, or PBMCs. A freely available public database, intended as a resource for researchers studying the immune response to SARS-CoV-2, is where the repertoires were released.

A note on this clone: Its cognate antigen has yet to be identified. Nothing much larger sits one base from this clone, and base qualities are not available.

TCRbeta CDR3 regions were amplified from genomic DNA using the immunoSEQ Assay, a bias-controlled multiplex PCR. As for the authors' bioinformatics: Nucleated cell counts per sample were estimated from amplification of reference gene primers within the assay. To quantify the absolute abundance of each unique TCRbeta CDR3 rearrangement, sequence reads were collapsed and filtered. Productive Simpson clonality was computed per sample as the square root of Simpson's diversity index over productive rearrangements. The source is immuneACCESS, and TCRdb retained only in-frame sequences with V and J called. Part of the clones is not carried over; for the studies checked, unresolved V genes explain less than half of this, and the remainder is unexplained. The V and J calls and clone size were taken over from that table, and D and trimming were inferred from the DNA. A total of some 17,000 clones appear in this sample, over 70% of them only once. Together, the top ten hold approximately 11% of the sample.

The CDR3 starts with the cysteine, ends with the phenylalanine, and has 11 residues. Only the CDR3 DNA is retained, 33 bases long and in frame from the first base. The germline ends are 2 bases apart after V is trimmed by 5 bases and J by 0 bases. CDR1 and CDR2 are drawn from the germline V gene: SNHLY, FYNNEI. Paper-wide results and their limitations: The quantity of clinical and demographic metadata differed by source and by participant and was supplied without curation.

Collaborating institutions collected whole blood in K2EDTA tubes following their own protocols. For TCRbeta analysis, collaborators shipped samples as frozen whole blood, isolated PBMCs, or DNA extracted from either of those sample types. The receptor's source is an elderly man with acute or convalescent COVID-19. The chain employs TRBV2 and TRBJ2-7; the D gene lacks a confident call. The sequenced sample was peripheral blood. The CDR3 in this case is CASSYSYEQYF. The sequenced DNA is TGTGCCAGCAGTTACTCCTACGAGCAGTACTTC.